This T cell receptor (beta chain) came from a study of blood T cell repertoires in COVID-19. As for the study in general: The analysed material was cDNA or gDNA that came from T cells, B-cell-depleted T cells, or PBMCs.

Method: immunoSEQ multiplex PCR; TCRdb's copy keeps in-frame clones and lacks some. The table lists tens of thousands of clones, roughly 91% of them singletons. The CDR3 totals 12 residues. The junction had 1 base not matched to a gene; V was cut back by 4 bases and J by 3 bases. Germline V gene sequence: CDR1 SGHKS, CDR2 YYEKEE (reference sequence). Specimen: peripheral blood. The chain joins TRBV5-5 to TRBJ2-7; TRBD2 agrees at 7 bases. The TCR sequence derives from a man between 18 and 35 years old with COVID-19, enrolled during active disease. The chain's CDR3 is CASSREDYEQYF. The CDR3 coding sequence is TGTGCCAGCAGCCGGGAGGACTACGAGCAGTACTTC.